The 20 T cell receptor beta chains listed next were all sequenced from one sample in a study of cytomegalovirus exposure and HLA in healthy donors. The primer mix had 60 Vbeta and 13 Jbeta primers. The method was immunoSEQ multiplex PCR; TCRdb's version includes in-frame clones alone and lacks a portion of them. The sample records tens of thousands of clones, around 73% being singletons. Specimen: PBMCs. The receptors were gathered from a man in his fifties in good health and CMV-seronegative.

This clone was detected a few times. The chain employs TRBV7-6 and TRBJ2-3, with 8 nucleotides matching TRBD1. Germline V lookup: CDR1 SGHVS, CDR2 FNYEAQ. The ends lost 1 base at V and 5 bases at J; junction bases unmatched: 8. CDR3 size: 16 residues. The CDR3: CASSLGARGLIDTQYF. The CDR3 DNA follows: TGTGCCAGCAGCTTAGGGGCCAGGGGGCTTATAGATACGCAGTATTTT.

The chain carries TRBV30 and TRBJ2-1; 8 bases line up with TRBD1. V lost 2 bases to trimming and J lost 3 bases; unmatched junction nucleotides: 3. The CDR3 has 14 amino acids. CDR1 and CDR2 from the germline V gene are GTSNPN and SVGIG (reference sequence). The CDR3 coding sequence is TGTGCCTGGAGTACCGGGACAGGCTACAATGAGCAGTTCTTC. This gives the protein CAWSTGTGYNEQFF. Full variable domain (missing parts from reference TRBV30 and TRBJ2-1): SQTIHQWPATLVQPVGSPLSLECTVEGTSNPNLYWYRQAAGRGLQLLFYSVGIGQISSEVPQNLSASRPQDRQFILSSKKLLLSDSGFYLCAWSTGTGYNEQFFGPGTRLTVL.

The chain couples TRBV5-1 to TRBJ2-2; D possibly corresponds to TRBD1 (6 bases). This CDR3 has 16 residues. Germline V gene lookup returns CDR1 SGHRS and CDR2 YFSETQ. V was trimmed by 4 bases and J by 9 bases, leaving 22 bases between them. The CDR3 DNA reads TGCGCCAGCAGCCATCTACAGGGTGAGGCCCCCCGGGAGCTGTTTTTT. It translates to CASSHLQGEAPRELFF.

The CDR3 protein is CASSFSALLAGASNEQFF. The CDR3 DNA reads TGCGCCAGCAGTTTTTCCGCCTTACTAGCGGGGGCCAGCAATGAGCAGTTCTTC. The genes are TRBV10-1 and TRBJ2-1, with 11 nucleotides matching TRBD2. Losses at the gene ends were 5 bases for V and 6 bases for J; bases not matched to a gene: 15. Germline V gives CDR1 WNHNN, CDR2 SYGVQD (reference sequence). This CDR3 spans 18 amino acids.

This clone was counted between two and nine times. This chain links TRBV18 with TRBJ1-4, with no clear D. The CDR3 runs to 14 residues. Germline V gene data show CDR1 as KGHSH and CDR2 as LQKENI. Trimming left V 3 bases short and J 3 bases short, with 8 bases between. This chain's CDR3 is CASSPGGANEKLFF. The CDR3 bases are TGTGCCAGCTCACCCGGCGGGGCTAATGAAAAACTGTTTTTT.

A note on this clone: One end of the junction is discordant with germline, which a read error may explain. V and J are TRBV6-6 and TRBJ1-1; 7 bases match TRBD1. Per the germline V gene, CDR1 is MNHNY and CDR2 is SVGAGI (reference sequence). The CDR3 contains 16 residues. The CDR3 region is CASSYPQGRMNTEASF. The CDR3 DNA follows: TGTGCCAGCAGTTACCCACAGGGGAGGATGAACACTGAAGCTTCCTTT.

This chain joins TRBV2 and TRBJ2-1, with 12 bases identical to TRBD1. The V segment lost 5 bases and the J segment 8 bases; nucleotides outside the gene matches: 7. The CDR3 loop spans 15 amino acids. CDR1 SNHLY and CDR2 FYNNEI come from the germline V gene. The chain's CDR3 is CASSFPGTGGYEQFF. CDR3 nucleotide sequence: TGTGCCAGCAGTTTCCCCGGGACAGGGGGCTATGAGCAGTTCTTC.

The gene calls are TRBV21-1 and TRBJ1-5; the table names TRBD1, a call not compared with the DNA. TRBV21-1 is given as a pseudogene. This CDR3 spans 16 amino acids. CDR3 residues: CASSKGDTYSNQPQHF. As DNA, the CDR3 is TGTGCCAGCAGCAAAGGGGACACCTATAGCAATCAGCCCCAGCATTTT.

The DNA for the CDR3 is TGTGCCAGCAGCTTAGACAGGGAAGCAGAAGCTTTCTTT. Its protein product is CASSLDREAEAFF. The genes are TRBV7-9 and TRBJ1-1, with TRBD1 as a possible D gene (6 bases). The CDR3 sequence is 13 residues long. Germline V gives CDR1 SEHNR, CDR2 FQNEAQ (reference sequence). Trimming took off 1 base at V and 8 bases at J, with 11 bases between the two ends.

The chain has TRBV7-3 and TRBJ1-1, with D possibly being TRBD1 (6 bases). This CDR3 is built from 16 residues. Germline V lookup: CDR1 SGHTA, CDR2 FQGTGA. V gave up 5 bases and J gave up 3 bases, with 19 bases separating them. DNA of the CDR3: TGTGCCAGCAGCCGTTCGGGGGGCAATAGTTACACTGAAGCTTTCTTT. Residues: CASSRSGGNSYTEAFF. Full variable domain (remainder filled in from reference TRBV7-3 and TRBJ1-1): GAGVSQTPSNKVTEKGKYVELRCDPISGHTALYWYRQSLGQGPEFLIYFQGTGAADDSGLPNDRFFAVRPEGSVSTLKIQRTERGDSAVYLCASSRSGGNSYTEAFFGQGTRLTVV.

The chain has TRBV19 and TRBJ2-3; D unclear. The V and J ends lost 10 bases and 6 bases respectively, with 14 bases between them. CDR3 size: 12 residues. Germline V lookup: CDR1 LNHDA, CDR2 SQIVND (reference sequence). DNA of the CDR3: TGTGCCACCGGCTCGTGGGCGGATACGCAGTATTTT. Translating it yields CATGSWADTQYF.

This clone appeared a single time. The chain recombines TRBV19 with TRBJ1-2; 8 bases align to TRBD1. The J segment lost 5 bases and the V segment lost 6 bases, leaving 5 bases of the junction unmatched. The CDR3 contains 13 residues. Germline CDR1 and CDR2: LNHDA and SQIVND (reference sequence). The CDR3 reads CASSPTGGYGYTF. The CDR3 nucleotides read TGTGCCAGTAGCCCCACAGGGGGGTATGGCTACACCTTC.

The rearrangement joins TRBV11-2 to TRBJ2-3, with TRBD1 matching over 7 bases. CDR3 length: 15 residues. CDR1 and CDR2 from the germline V gene are SGHAT and FQNNGV. J was trimmed by 5 bases and V by 1 base; bases with no gene match: 6. CDR3 in DNA: TGTGCCAGCAGCTTAGGACAGGGAGCCGGAGATACGCAGTATTTT. Its protein is CASSLGQGAGDTQYF.

The chain has TRBV10-1 and TRBJ1-1; D is unclear. The CDR3 covers 13 residues. CDR1 and CDR2 from the germline V gene are WNHNN and SYGVQD (reference sequence). Trimming left V 5 bases short and J 2 bases short, with 9 bases between. The CDR3 loop is CASSPQLNTEAFF. The CDR3 DNA reads TGCGCCAGCAGTCCGCAACTAAACACTGAAGCTTTCTTT.

A few counts support this clone. The rearrangement joins TRBV15 to TRBJ1-1; D gene uncertain. Trimming stripped 11 bases from V and 0 bases from J, with 19 bases between. Germline loops: CDR1 LNHNV, CDR2 YYDKDF (reference sequence). The CDR3 has 15 amino acids. This CDR3 reads CACAETTLLNTEAFF. The CDR3 nucleotides read TGTGCCTGCGCTGAAACCACCCTTCTGAACACTGAAGCTTTCTTT.

The genes are TRBV30 and TRBJ1-1, with 12 bases fitting TRBD1. This CDR3 is 18 amino acids long. Germline values: CDR1 GTSNPN, CDR2 SVGIG (reference sequence). The J segment lost 8 bases and the V segment lost 1 base, leaving 17 bases of the junction unmatched. CDR3 sequence reads: CAWSDIVGDRGRSGEAFF. Here the CDR3 DNA reads TGTGCCTGGAGTGACATCGTAGGGGACAGGGGGCGATCCGGGGAAGCTTTCTTT.

The chain couples TRBV7-3 to TRBJ2-1, with D perhaps TRBD2 (6 bases). The germline V and J ends were trimmed by 5 bases and 5 bases, with 13 bases remaining between them. The germline V gene encodes CDR1 SGHTA and CDR2 FQGTGA. This CDR3 is built from 14 residues. The CDR3 DNA reads TGTGCCAGCAGCCCGACTTGGGGGGACAATGAGCAGTTCTTC. Translation: CASSPTWGDNEQFF.

The chain couples TRBV5-8 to TRBJ1-1; D possibly corresponds to TRBD1 (5 bases). There are 14 residues in the CDR3. Per the germline V gene, CDR1 is SGHTS and CDR2 is YDEGEE. Trimming pared 5 bases from V and 1 base from J, leaving 12 bases between. The CDR3 nucleotides read TGTGCCAGCAGTCTGTTAACAGGGAACACTGAAGCTTTCTTT. Translation: CASSLLTGNTEAFF.

This clone came up a few times. The chain couples TRBV5-4 to TRBJ2-7; 7 bases fit TRBD1. Trimming removed 0 bases from V and 6 bases from J; junction bases left unmatched: 6. CDR3 length: 14 residues. Germline V lookup: CDR1 SGHNT, CDR2 YYREEE (reference sequence). CDR3 nucleotides: TGTGCCAGCAGCTTGGAACAGGGGAGCCGCGAGCAGTACTTC. Translation: CASSLEQGSREQYF.

A few counts support this clone. The chain couples TRBV5-1 to TRBJ2-1; a possible D gene is TRBD2 (6 bases). Trimming removed 4 bases at V and 0 bases at J, with 17 bases between. The CDR3 spans 17 residues. The germline gives CDR1 SGHRS, CDR2 YFSETQ. As DNA, the CDR3 is TGCGCCAGCAGCGGGGGTGGAGGGGTTAGCTCCTACAATGAGCAGTTCTTC. It codes for CASSGGGGVSSYNEQFF. Together with reference TRBV5-1 and TRBJ2-1, the CDR3 gives the full variable domain: KAGVTQTPRYLIKTRGQQVTLSCSPISGHRSVSWYQQTPGQGLQFLFEYFSETQRNKGNFPGRFSGRQFSNSRSEMNVSTLELGDSALYLCASSGGGGVSSYNEQFFGPGTRLTVL.